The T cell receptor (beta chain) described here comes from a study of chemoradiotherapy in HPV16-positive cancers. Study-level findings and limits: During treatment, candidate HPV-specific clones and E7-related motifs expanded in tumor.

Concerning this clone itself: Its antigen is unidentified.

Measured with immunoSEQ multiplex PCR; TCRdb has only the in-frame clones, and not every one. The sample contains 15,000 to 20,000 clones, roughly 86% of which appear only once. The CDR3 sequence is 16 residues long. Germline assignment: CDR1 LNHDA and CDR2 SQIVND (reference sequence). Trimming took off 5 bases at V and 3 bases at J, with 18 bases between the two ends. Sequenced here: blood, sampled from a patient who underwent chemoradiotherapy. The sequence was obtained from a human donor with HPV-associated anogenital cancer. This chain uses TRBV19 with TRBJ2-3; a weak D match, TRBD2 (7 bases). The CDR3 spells CASSFTQGRGTDTQYF. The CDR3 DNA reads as TGTGCCAGTAGTTTCACACAAGGGAGGGGGACAGATACGCAGTATTTT.